These T cell receptor beta chains were read from a single sample in a study of blood T cell repertoires in COVID-19. Profiled with immunoSEQ multiplex PCR; TCRdb holds only in-frame clones, not every one. The sample contains over 250,000 clones, approximately 83% of which appear only once. The material sequenced was peripheral blood. Source of these receptors: a woman in her 70s with acute or convalescent COVID-19. Each CDR3 is given without its conserved first and last residue.

v_call,j_call,cdr3_aa
TRBV14,TRBJ2-5,ASSQDLGAQY
TRBV6-5,TRBJ1-1,ASSKTGRAEAF
TRBV27,TRBJ1-5,ASSPRDRGSNQPQH
TRBV7-9,TRBJ2-3,ASSLVADTQY
TRBV30,TRBJ1-2,AWDRPGISYGYT
TRBV6-6,TRBJ1-2,ASSSGGLGYT
TRBV21-1,TRBJ1-4,ASSKYERRRKGEKLF
TRBV3-1/TRBV3-2,TRBJ2-5,ASSSRLAGGTETQY
TRBV5-4,TRBJ1-1,ASVRNTEAF
TRBV5-4,TRBJ1-2,ASSSLTGAHYGYT
TRBV5-4,TRBJ2-5,ASSLGQRQETQY
TRBV10-2,TRBJ1-1,ASTRILNTEAF
TRBV3-1/TRBV3-2,TRBJ1-2,ASGGRERDGYT
TRBV3-1/TRBV3-2,TRBJ1-2,ASSERGARGGYT
TRBV7-9,TRBJ1-1,ASSSQGGVRRAF
TRBV5-1,TRBJ2-1,ASSFAGLDEQF
TRBV7-3,TRBJ2-7,ASSLSGGEQY
TRBV7-9,TRBJ2-2,ASSWLSGTANTGELF
TRBV30,TRBJ2-6,AWSRGTGVRDGANVLT
TRBV4-1,TRBJ1-2,ASSPRDRGRNYGYT
TRBV11-3,TRBJ2-2,ASSLGGLNTGELF
TRBV5-6,TRBJ1-1,ASSLMIGGVTEAF
TRBV21-1,TRBJ1-2,AVQGAWGYT
TRBV24-1,TRBJ1-5,ATSDLDPQPQH
TRBV15,TRBJ2-1,ATSTGGGAGDEQF
TRBV24-1,TRBJ2-3,ATSDSGQGTDTQY
TRBV30,TRBJ1-5,AWSDREIMPQH
TRBV19,TRBJ1-2,ASTAGGASNYGYT
TRBV7-9,TRBJ1-5,ASSLGPREPQH
TRBV5-1,TRBJ2-7,ASSRDRSHEQY
TRBV6-6,TRBJ2-7,ASSFSGGSYEQY
TRBV6-4,TRBJ1-1,ASSGDRRTEAF
TRBV18,TRBJ1-5,ASSPAGNQPQH
TRBV6-5,TRBJ1-6,ASVGQGNSPLH
TRBV5-4,TRBJ1-2,ASAPRNYGYT
TRBV3-1/TRBV3-2,TRBJ2-2,ASTLSNTGELF
TRBV6-5,TRBJ1-1,ASRFRTGSTEAF
TRBV4-2,TRBJ1-6,ASSHPRELRTPLH
TRBV18,TRBJ2-6,ASSIRDLRSSSGANVLT
TRBV2,TRBJ2-3,ASRGDRSTDTQY
TRBV5-1,TRBJ2-2,ASSWRAGATTGELF
TRBV6-5,TRBJ2-5,ASSPGAGSGETQY
TRBV3-1/TRBV3-2,TRBJ1-1,AVQREGRTEAF
TRBV2,TRBJ2-5,ATEAGLGRGGQETQY
TRBV2,TRBJ2-1,ASSLGGAVNEQF
TRBV2,TRBJ1-3,ASSVGNTIY
TRBV30,TRBJ1-5,AWTPQGGSNQPQH
TRBV5-1,TRBJ2-1,ASSLIPQGASNEQF